The rows below give T cell receptor beta chains drawn from one sample of a study of identical twins. TCRdb processed the 5' RACE reads anew with MiXCR; each CDR3 protein has one entry. The table shows about 220,000 distinct CDR3 sequences, with roughly 7.5% occurring only once. The sample was also reused in another study, on yellow fever vaccine responses in identical twins.

The specimen was memory (CD45RO+) T cells sorted from blood. The receptors come from a woman between 18 and 29 years old in good health. Both conserved end residues are part of each CDR3. A D gene is named only where the DNA matches it firmly. Clone size, where shown, is once, few, many, or a class for clones that have expanded.

CDR3nt: TGTGCCAGCAGCCCTTCCCAGGGGAGGCAGCCCCAGCATTTT
CDR3aa: CASSPSQGRQPQHF
abundance: NA
v_gene: TRBV7-9
j_gene: TRBJ1-5
d_gene: NA
len: 14

CDR3nt: TGTGCCAGCAGTTACTCGATAGTACGGGTCGAGCAGTACTTC
CDR3aa: CASSYSIVRVEQYF
abundance: many
v_gene: TRBV6-2/TRBV6-3
j_gene: TRBJ2-7
d_gene: NA
len: 14

CDR3nt: TGTGCCACCAGTGATTTTGGCGGGGTCGTGGGAGCGGGTGAGCAGTTCTTC
CDR3aa: CATSDFGGVVGAGEQFF
abundance: few
v_gene: TRBV24-1
j_gene: TRBJ2-1
d_gene: NA
len: 17

CDR3nt: TGCAGTGCTAGAGTGGCGGGGCGGGGAGAAGAGACCCAGTACTTC
CDR3aa: CSARVAGRGEETQYF
abundance: few
v_gene: TRBV20-1
j_gene: TRBJ2-5
d_gene: NA
len: 15

CDR3nt: TGTGCCAGCAGCGCGGACAGCCCTTCCTACAATGAGCAGTTCTTC
CDR3aa: CASSADSPSYNEQFF
abundance: NA
v_gene: TRBV2
j_gene: TRBJ2-1
d_gene: NA
len: 15

CDR3nt: TGTGCCAGCAGCCAAGATGTGGGCGGAAACAATGAGCAGTTCTTC
CDR3aa: CASSQDVGGNNEQFF
abundance: NA
v_gene: TRBV3-1
j_gene: TRBJ2-1
d_gene: NA
len: 15

CDR3nt: TGTGCCAGCAGCATTTCCCCGACAGTCTACGAGCAGTACTTC
CDR3aa: CASSISPTVYEQYF
abundance: few
v_gene: TRBV6-1
j_gene: TRBJ2-7
d_gene: NA
len: 14

CDR3nt: TGCAGTGCTCGAGGGGCGGTCTACAATGAGCAGTTCTTC
CDR3aa: CSARGAVYNEQFF
abundance: NA
v_gene: TRBV20-1
j_gene: TRBJ2-1
d_gene: NA
len: 13

CDR3nt: TGTGCCAGTAGTTCGATCAACGGGGGAAACATTCAGTACTTC
CDR3aa: CASSSINGGNIQYF
abundance: NA
v_gene: TRBV19
j_gene: TRBJ2-4
d_gene: NA
len: 14

CDR3nt: TGCGCCAGCAGCCAAGCCCCAGCGGGAGGACACAATGAGCAGTTCTTC
CDR3aa: CASSQAPAGGHNEQFF
abundance: few
v_gene: TRBV4-3
j_gene: TRBJ2-1
d_gene: TRBD2
len: 16

CDR3nt: NA
CDR3aa: CASSFGSGAYEQYF
abundance: NA
v_gene: TRBV28
j_gene: TRBJ2-7
d_gene: NA
len: 14

CDR3nt: TGCGCCAGCAGCCAGAAACAGGCCCGGGAGGCTTTCTTT
CDR3aa: CASSQKQAREAFF
abundance: many
v_gene: TRBV4-3
j_gene: TRBJ1-1
d_gene: NA
len: 13

CDR3nt: TGTGCCAGCAGCTGGACAGGGGGCGCGGGTGAGCAGTACTTC
CDR3aa: CASSWTGGAGEQYF
abundance: few
v_gene: TRBV5-5
j_gene: TRBJ2-7
d_gene: TRBD1
len: 14

CDR3nt: TGTGCCAGCAGTGGACGGTTTAATTCACCCCTCCACTTT
CDR3aa: CASSGRFNSPLHF
abundance: NA
v_gene: TRBV6-1
j_gene: TRBJ1-6
d_gene: NA
len: 13

CDR3nt: TGCGCCAGCAGTCCTAGCGGGAGTTCCGGGGAGCTGTTTTTT
CDR3aa: CASSPSGSSGELFF
abundance: many
v_gene: TRBV10-1
j_gene: TRBJ2-2
d_gene: TRBD2
len: 14

CDR3nt: TGTGCCAGCAGCTTAGGAGTGGACGGAAGCACAGATACGCAGTATTTT
CDR3aa: CASSLGVDGSTDTQYF
abundance: NA
v_gene: TRBV7-9
j_gene: TRBJ2-3
d_gene: NA
len: 16

CDR3nt: TGTGCCAGCAGTGAATCGGAAACCGGGGAGCTGTTTTTT
CDR3aa: CASSESETGELFF
abundance: many
v_gene: TRBV6-1
j_gene: TRBJ2-2
d_gene: NA
len: 13

CDR3nt: TGCAGTGCTAGGGCCCCTCCTAGCGGGAGGGATTACTCCTACAATGAGCAGTTCTTC
CDR3aa: CSARAPPSGRDYSYNEQFF
abundance: many
v_gene: TRBV20-1
j_gene: TRBJ2-1
d_gene: TRBD2
len: 19

CDR3nt: TGTGCCAGCAGGGCCTCGGGGGGGCTCCTCGGTGAGCAGTTCTTC
CDR3aa: CASRASGGLLGEQFF
abundance: NA
v_gene: TRBV7-2
j_gene: TRBJ2-1
d_gene: TRBD2
len: 15

CDR3nt: TGTGCCAGCAGCCATGTGCCGGGACTAGCCCACGAGCAGTACTTC
CDR3aa: CASSHVPGLAHEQYF
abundance: NA
v_gene: TRBV14
j_gene: TRBJ2-7
d_gene: TRBD2
len: 15

CDR3nt: TGTGCCAGCAGCGAGGAAGGGGTAAGGCTAGCGGGCAAAATCTCCTACAATGAGCAGTTCTTC
CDR3aa: CASSEEGVRLAGKISYNEQFF
abundance: NA
v_gene: TRBV5-6
j_gene: TRBJ2-1
d_gene: TRBD2
len: 21

CDR3nt: TGCGCCAGCAGCTCTGGACAGCCGGCAGTCGCCGGGGAGCTGTTTTTT
CDR3aa: CASSSGQPAVAGELFF
abundance: NA
v_gene: TRBV5-1
j_gene: TRBJ2-2
d_gene: NA
len: 16

CDR3nt: TGTGCCAGCAGCGCGGGACTGACCGCCGGAAACATTCAGTACTTC
CDR3aa: CASSAGLTAGNIQYF
abundance: many
v_gene: TRBV9
j_gene: TRBJ2-4
d_gene: NA
len: 15

CDR3nt: TGCAGCGCCCTTAGAGGCACAGTCCGCGCGTTGAACACTGAAGCTTTCTTT
CDR3aa: CSALRGTVRALNTEAFF
abundance: many
v_gene: TRBV29-1
j_gene: TRBJ1-1
d_gene: NA
len: 17

CDR3nt: TGTGCCAGCAGCCTGGGACAAAGTACCGGGCAGTACTTC
CDR3aa: CASSLGQSTGQYF
abundance: many
v_gene: TRBV3-1
j_gene: TRBJ2-7
d_gene: NA
len: 13

CDR3nt: TGCAGCGTTGTGACAGAAGCCAATCAGCCCCAGCATTTT
CDR3aa: CSVVTEANQPQHF
abundance: many
v_gene: TRBV29-1
j_gene: TRBJ1-5
d_gene: NA
len: 13

CDR3nt: TGTGCCAGCAGCCCTACAGGGACCTACGAGCAGTACTTC
CDR3aa: CASSPTGTYEQYF
abundance: many
v_gene: TRBV4-2
j_gene: TRBJ2-7
d_gene: NA
len: 13

CDR3nt: TGTGCCAGTAGTATCCCCGGGAAAGGTGAAAAACTGTTTTTT
CDR3aa: CASSIPGKGEKLFF
abundance: once
v_gene: TRBV19
j_gene: TRBJ1-4
d_gene: NA
len: 14

CDR3nt: TGCAGCGTTGAAGAAGGGGGAAACACCATATATTTT
CDR3aa: CSVEEGGNTIYF
abundance: many
v_gene: TRBV29-1
j_gene: TRBJ1-3
d_gene: NA
len: 12

CDR3nt: TGTGCCAGCAGCTTTCGCCGGGCGGCCTACAATGAGCAGTTCTTC
CDR3aa: CASSFRRAAYNEQFF
abundance: many
v_gene: TRBV5-6
j_gene: TRBJ2-1
d_gene: NA
len: 15